This T cell receptor beta chain is from a study of beta chain features in type 1 diabetes. The entirety of the isolated RNA underwent reverse transcription, so expressed TCRB transcripts were sequenced. The table came from immunoSEQ multiplex PCR; TCRdb's copy has only in-frame clones and leaves some out. The data hold nearly 250,000 clones, with 68% observed a single time. As for this clone: Its target is unknown.

With 4 bases removed from V and 7 bases from J, the gap between germline ends came to 13 bases. The CDR3 runs 13 residues. Germline V gene lookup returns CDR1 SNHLY and CDR2 FYNNEI. Study-level points and caveats: PCR might show a preference for shorter templates, equally across patients and controls.

What was sequenced was naive CD4+ T cells from blood. This sequence was found in a man younger than 45 in good health. The chain combines TRBV2 with TRBJ1-1; D perhaps matches TRBD1 (6 bases). The CDR3 nucleotides read TGTGCCAGCAGTGCCCCGGGACAAGTTGAAGCTTTCTTT. Residues: CASSAPGQVEAFF.